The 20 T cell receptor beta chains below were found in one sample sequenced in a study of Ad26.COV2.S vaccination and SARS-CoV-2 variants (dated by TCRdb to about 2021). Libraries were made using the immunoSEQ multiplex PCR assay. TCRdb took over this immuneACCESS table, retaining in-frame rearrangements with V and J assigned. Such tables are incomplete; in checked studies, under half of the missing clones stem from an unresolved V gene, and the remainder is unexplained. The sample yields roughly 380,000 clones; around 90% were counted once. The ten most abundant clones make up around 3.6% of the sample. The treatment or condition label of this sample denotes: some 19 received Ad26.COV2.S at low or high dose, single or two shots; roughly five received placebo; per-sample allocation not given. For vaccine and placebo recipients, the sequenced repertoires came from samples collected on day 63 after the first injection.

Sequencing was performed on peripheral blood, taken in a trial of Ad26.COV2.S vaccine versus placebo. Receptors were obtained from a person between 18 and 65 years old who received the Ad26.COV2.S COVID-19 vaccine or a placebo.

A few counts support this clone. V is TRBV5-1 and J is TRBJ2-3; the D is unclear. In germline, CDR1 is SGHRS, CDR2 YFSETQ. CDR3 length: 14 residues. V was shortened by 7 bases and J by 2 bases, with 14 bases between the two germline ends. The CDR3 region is CASHAADHTDTQYF. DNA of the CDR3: TGCGCCAGCCACGCGGCAGATCACACAGATACGCAGTATTTT.

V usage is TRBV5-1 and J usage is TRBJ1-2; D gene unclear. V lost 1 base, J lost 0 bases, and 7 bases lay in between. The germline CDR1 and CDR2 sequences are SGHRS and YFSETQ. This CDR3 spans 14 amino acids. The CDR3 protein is CASSLRVSNYGYTF. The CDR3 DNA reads TGCGCCAGCAGCTTGAGGGTTTCTAACTATGGCTACACCTTC.

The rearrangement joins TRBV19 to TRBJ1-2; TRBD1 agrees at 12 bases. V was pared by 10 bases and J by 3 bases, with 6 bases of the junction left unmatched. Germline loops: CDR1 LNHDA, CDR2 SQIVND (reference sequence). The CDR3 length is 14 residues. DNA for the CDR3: TGTGCCACTTCAGGGACAGGGGGCTACTATGGCTACACCTTC. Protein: CATSGTGGYYGYTF.

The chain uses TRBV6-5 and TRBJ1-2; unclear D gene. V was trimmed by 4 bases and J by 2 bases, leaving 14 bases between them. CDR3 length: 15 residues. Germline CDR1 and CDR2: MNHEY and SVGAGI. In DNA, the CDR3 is TGTGCCAGCAGTTTAACTGGACTGGTAAACTATGGCTACACCTTC. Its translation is CASSLTGLVNYGYTF.

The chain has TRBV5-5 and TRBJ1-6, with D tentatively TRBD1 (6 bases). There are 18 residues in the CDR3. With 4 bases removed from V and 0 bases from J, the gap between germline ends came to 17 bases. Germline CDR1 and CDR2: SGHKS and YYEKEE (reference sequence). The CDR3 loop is CASSAINRDRSYNSPLHF. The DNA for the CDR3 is TGTGCCAGCAGCGCGATTAACAGGGACCGCTCCTATAATTCACCCCTCCACTTT.

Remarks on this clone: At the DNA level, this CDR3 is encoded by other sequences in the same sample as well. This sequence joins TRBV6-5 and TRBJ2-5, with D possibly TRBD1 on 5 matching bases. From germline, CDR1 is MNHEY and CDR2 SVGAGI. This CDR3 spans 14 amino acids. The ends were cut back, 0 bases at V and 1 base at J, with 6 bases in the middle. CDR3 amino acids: CASSYSTGQETQYF. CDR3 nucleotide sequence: TGTGCCAGCAGTTACTCCACAGGCCAAGAGACCCAGTACTTC.

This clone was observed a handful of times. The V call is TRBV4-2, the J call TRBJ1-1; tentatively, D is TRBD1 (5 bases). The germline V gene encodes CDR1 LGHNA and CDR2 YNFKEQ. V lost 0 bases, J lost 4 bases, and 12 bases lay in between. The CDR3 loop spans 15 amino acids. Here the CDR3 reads CASSQDRGSGTEAFF. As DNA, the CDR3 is TGTGCCAGCAGCCAAGATAGGGGAAGCGGCACTGAAGCTTTCTTT.

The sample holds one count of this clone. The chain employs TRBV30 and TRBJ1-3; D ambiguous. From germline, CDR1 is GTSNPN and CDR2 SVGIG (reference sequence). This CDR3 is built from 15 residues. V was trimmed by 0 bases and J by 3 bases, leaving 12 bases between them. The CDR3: CAWSVRRASGNTIYF. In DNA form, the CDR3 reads TGTGCCTGGAGTGTTCGTAGGGCCAGTGGAAACACCATATATTTT.

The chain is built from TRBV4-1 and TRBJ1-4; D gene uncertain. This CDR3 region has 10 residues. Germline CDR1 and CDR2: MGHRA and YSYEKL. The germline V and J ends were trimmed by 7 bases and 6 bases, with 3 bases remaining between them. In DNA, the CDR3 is TGCGCCAGCAAACATGAAAAACTGTTTTTT. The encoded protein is CASKHEKLFF.

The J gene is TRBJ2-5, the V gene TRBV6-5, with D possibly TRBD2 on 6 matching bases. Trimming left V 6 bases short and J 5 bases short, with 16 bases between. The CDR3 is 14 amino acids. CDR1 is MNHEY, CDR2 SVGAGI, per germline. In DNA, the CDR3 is TGTGCCAGCAGCGCGGGACGCCTCCGGGAGACCCAGTACTTC. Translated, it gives CASSAGRLRETQYF.

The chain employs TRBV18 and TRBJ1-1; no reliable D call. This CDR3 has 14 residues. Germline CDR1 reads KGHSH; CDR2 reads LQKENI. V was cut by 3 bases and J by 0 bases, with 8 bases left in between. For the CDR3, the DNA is TGTGCCAGCTCACCGGGCATTATGAACACTGAAGCTTTCTTT. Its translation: CASSPGIMNTEAFF.

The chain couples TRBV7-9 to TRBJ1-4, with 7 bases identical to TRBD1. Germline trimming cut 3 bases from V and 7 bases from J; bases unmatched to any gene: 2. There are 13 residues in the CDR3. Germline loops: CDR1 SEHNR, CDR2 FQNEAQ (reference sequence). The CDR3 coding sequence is TGTGCCAGCAGCTTTAACAGGGGTGAAAAACTGTTTTTT. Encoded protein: CASSFNRGEKLFF.

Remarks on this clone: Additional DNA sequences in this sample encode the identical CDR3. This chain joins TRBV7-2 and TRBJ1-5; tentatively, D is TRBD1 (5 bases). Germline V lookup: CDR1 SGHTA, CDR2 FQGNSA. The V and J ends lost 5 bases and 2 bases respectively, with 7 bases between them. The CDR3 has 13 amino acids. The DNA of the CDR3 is TGTGCCAGCAGCCCCAGGGGCAATCAGCCCCAGCATTTT. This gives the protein CASSPRGNQPQHF.

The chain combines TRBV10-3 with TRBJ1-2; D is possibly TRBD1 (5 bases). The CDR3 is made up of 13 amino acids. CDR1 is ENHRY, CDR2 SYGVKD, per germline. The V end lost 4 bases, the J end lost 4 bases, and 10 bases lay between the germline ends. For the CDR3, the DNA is TGTGCCATCAGTGGCGCCGGGGGCTATGGCTACACCTTC. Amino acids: CAISGAGGYGYTF.

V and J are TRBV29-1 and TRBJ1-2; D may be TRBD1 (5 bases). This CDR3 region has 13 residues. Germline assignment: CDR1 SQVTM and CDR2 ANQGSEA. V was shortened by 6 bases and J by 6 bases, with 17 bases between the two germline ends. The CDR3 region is CSVKRQNRNGYTF. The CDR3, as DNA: TGCAGCGTGAAAAGACAGAACAGGAATGGCTACACCTTC. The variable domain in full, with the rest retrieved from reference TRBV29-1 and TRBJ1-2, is SAVISQKPSRDICQRGTSLTIQCQVDSQVTMMFWYRQQPGQSLTLIATANQGSEATYESGFVIDKFPISRPNLTFSTLTVSNMSPEDSSIYLCSVKRQNRNGYTFGSGTRLTVV.

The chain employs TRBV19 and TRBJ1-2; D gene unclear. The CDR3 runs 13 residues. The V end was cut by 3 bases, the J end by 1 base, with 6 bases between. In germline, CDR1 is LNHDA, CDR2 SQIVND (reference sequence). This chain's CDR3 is CASSMRGNYGYTF. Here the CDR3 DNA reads TGTGCCAGTAGTATGCGGGGTAACTATGGCTACACCTTC.

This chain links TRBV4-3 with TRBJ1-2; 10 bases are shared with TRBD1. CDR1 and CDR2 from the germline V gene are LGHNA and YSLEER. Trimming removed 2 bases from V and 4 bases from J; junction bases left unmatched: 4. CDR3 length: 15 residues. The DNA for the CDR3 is TGCGCCAGCAGCCAAACTGGGACAGGGGTCTATGGCTACACCTTC. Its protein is CASSQTGTGVYGYTF.

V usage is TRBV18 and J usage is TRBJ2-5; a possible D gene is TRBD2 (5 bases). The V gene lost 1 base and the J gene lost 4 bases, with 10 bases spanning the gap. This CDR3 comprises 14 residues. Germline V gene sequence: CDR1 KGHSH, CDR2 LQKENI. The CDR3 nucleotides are TGTGCCAGCTCACCACTTGGAGGAGCAGAGACCCAGTACTTC. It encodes CASSPLGGAETQYF.

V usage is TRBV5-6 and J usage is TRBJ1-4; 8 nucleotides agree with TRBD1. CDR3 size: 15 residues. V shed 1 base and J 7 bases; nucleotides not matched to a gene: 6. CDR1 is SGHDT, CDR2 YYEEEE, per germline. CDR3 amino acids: CASSLRWTGFEKLFF. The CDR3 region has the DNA TGTGCCAGCAGCTTGAGGTGGACAGGGTTTGAAAAACTGTTTTTT.

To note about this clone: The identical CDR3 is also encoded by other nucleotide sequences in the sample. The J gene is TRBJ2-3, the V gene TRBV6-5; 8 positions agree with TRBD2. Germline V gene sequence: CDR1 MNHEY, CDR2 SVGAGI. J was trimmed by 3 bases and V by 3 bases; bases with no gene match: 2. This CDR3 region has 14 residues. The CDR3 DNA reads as TGTGCCAGCAGTTATCGGGGGGGGACAGATACGCAGTATTTT. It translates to CASSYRGGTDTQYF.